The sequence of this TCR beta chain was determined in a study of T cells expressing NK-cell markers. At the level of the study: TCR beta repertoires came from sorted CD3+CD56+NKG2C+, CD3+CD56+NKG2C- and CD3+CD56-NKG2C+ T cells. HCMV seropositivity characterized most of the eight sequenced donors, and seronegativity one.

After re-calling the 5' RACE reads, TCRdb lists one entry per CDR3 protein, DNA absent. The table counts hundreds of thousands of distinct CDR3 sequences; 4% to 4.5% lies in the top ten. Comment on this clonotype: What it recognizes is unknown.

Study results and limitations: Dominant NKG2C+ clonotype frequencies of roughly 1.0-7.0% of CD8+ T cells were measured in roughly 6 donors.

The CDR3 extends over 16 amino acids. The V gene's germline CDR1 is MNHEY and CDR2 SVGAGI. The chain is built from TRBV6-5 and TRBJ2-3; TCRdb's assignment of TRBD1 cannot be checked, as there is no DNA. Material: blood T cells: a sorted CD56 or NKG2C T cell subset, CD4+ or CD8+ T cells, or bulk PBMC T cells (not recorded which). This TCR came from a woman aged 18 to 69 in good health. CDR3 loop: CASSSGGGGITDTQYF.